The present entry profiles one T cell receptor (beta chain) with its context. The target antigen is unknown. This sample is part of a study of cytomegalovirus exposure and HLA in healthy donors. CDR1 and CDR2 from the germline V gene are MNHEY and SVGAGI. This CDR3 spans 11 amino acids. PCR primers comprised 60 Vbeta and 13 Jbeta primers. This table comes from immunoSEQ multiplex PCR, and its TCRdb copy is limited to in-frame clones, with some not included. The data contain about 150,000 clones, over 60% of them singletons. Study conclusions and caveats: Researchers catalogued some 160 TCR beta chains as cytomegalovirus-associated. Most CMV-associated TCR beta chains were later found to appear HLA-restricted.

Sequences were obtained from PBMCs. This receptor was identified in a man aged 35 to 55 in good health and CMV-seronegative. This chain connects TRBV6-5 to TRBJ2-5, with D possibly matching TRBD1 (6 bases). TRBJ2-7 explains the end of the DNA better; the J call may be wrong. Here the CDR3 reads CASSKGGEQYF. In DNA form, the CDR3 reads TGTGCCAGCAGTAAAGGGGGCGAGCAGTACTTC.